These 7 T cell receptor beta chains were sequenced from one sample in a study of OX40 agonist ivuxolimab in advanced cancers. Using immunoSEQ multiplex PCR, the repertoire was profiled, and TCRdb retains in-frame clones only, with some absent. Here the sample spans approximately 87,000 clones, 92% being singletons. The sequences come from CD4+ or CD8+ T cells sorted from blood, collected in a trial of the OX40 agonist ivuxolimab. Every receptor here comes from an adult with an advanced solid tumor such as melanoma, head and neck, liver or kidney cancer.

The chain has TRBV19 and TRBJ1-1; tentatively, D is TRBD1 (6 bases). Germline lookup yields CDR1 LNHDA and CDR2 SQIVND (reference sequence). This CDR3 is 13 amino acids long. V dropped 5 bases and J dropped 4 bases, with 11 bases sitting between them. CDR3 sequence: CASSAAGVTEAFF. The CDR3 coding sequence is TGTGCCAGTAGTGCGGCAGGGGTCACTGAAGCTTTCTTT.

This clone was picked up one time. The chain is built from TRBV27 and TRBJ1-5, with D unresolved. This CDR3 comprises 12 residues. Germline V lookup: CDR1 MNHEY, CDR2 SMNVEV (reference sequence). Trimming shortened V by 3 bases and J by 4 bases, and 4 bases separated the two germline ends. The CDR3 region has the DNA TGTGCCAGCAGTTTTTTTAATCAGCCCCAGCATTTT. Encoded protein: CASSFFNQPQHF.

The rearrangement links TRBV20-1 to TRBJ2-5; D remains unclear. The V end lost 7 bases, the J end lost 4 bases, and 10 bases lay between the germline ends. Germline CDR1 DFQATT, CDR2 SNEGSKA (reference sequence). The length of the CDR3 is 11 residues. The CDR3 DNA follows: TGCAGTGTAGCCATCGGAGAGACCCAGTACTTC. This translates into CSVAIGETQYF.

The genes are TRBV2 and TRBJ1-3; D remains unclear. Germline loops: CDR1 SNHLY, CDR2 FYNNEI. This CDR3 is 15 amino acids long. With 10 bases removed from V and 4 bases from J, the gap between germline ends came to 20 bases. The CDR3 bases are TGTGCCACCATGGGGTCTTCTCTCTCGGGAAACACCATATATTTT. Its protein is CATMGSSLSGNTIYF. Supplemented by reference TRBV2 and TRBJ1-3, the full variable domain reads EPEVTQTPSHQVTQMGQEVILRCVPISNHLYFYWYRQILGQKVEFLVSFYNNEISEKSEIFDDQFSVERPDGSNFTLKIRSTKLEDSAMYFCATMGSSLSGNTIYFGEGSWLTVV.

CDR3 DNA sequence: TGTGCCAGCAGTGACCCTGGGACAGCGTACTATGGCTACACCTTC. Its protein is CASSDPGTAYYGYTF. V usage is TRBV6-1 and J usage is TRBJ1-2; 7 bases align to TRBD1. V shed 3 bases, J shed 3 bases, and the junction held 7 bases outside the gene matches. The germline gives CDR1 MNHNS, CDR2 SASEGT. This CDR3 region has 15 residues.

This clone was picked up one time. The V gene is TRBV19, the J gene TRBJ1-2, with a possible D match to TRBD1 (6 bases). The CDR3 extends over 16 amino acids. The germline V gene has CDR1 LNHDA and CDR2 SQIVND (reference sequence). V was clipped by 4 bases and J by 3 bases, with 18 bases between them. This CDR3 is CASSSQDSKYHYGYTF. The CDR3 DNA follows: TGTGCCAGTAGTAGTCAGGACAGCAAATACCACTATGGCTACACCTTC.

V usage is TRBV7-9 and J usage is TRBJ2-1; possibly TRBD2 for D (6 bases). The length of the CDR3 is 13 residues. Per germline, CDR1 SEHNR and CDR2 FQNEAQ (reference sequence). The ends were cut back, 1 base at V and 13 bases at J, with 14 bases in the middle. The CDR3 DNA reads as TGTGCCAGCAGCTTAGGCCGAGGAGGGCACCAGTTCTTC. This encodes CASSLGRGGHQFF.